A single sample is the source of the 5 T cell receptor beta chains below, sequenced in a study of blood T cells in healthy people across ages. For the second PCR, which ran for about 7 to 11 cycles, a sample-barcoded 5' primer and a J-beta primer mix were used. Each CDR3 protein is one row after TCRdb ran MiXCR on the 5' RACE reads. The sample carries over 600,000 distinct CDR3 sequences, 35% to 60% recorded once. The specimen sequenced was blood. These receptors all stem from a man older than 75 in good health.

V and J are TRBV7-2 and TRBJ2-1; 11 nucleotides agree with TRBD2. The length of the CDR3 is 17 residues. The germline CDR1 and CDR2 sequences are SGHTA and FQGNSA. J lost 7 bases, V lost 5 bases, and 13 bases had no gene match. This CDR3 is CASSPDPTSGRFNEQFF. CDR3 DNA sequence: TGTGCCAGCAGCCCCGACCCTACTAGCGGGAGATTTAATGAGCAGTTCTTC.

This chain links TRBV6-5 with TRBJ2-7, with D possibly matching TRBD1 (5 bases). CDR3 length: 13 amino acids. Per germline, CDR1 MNHEY and CDR2 SVGAGI. V gave up 6 bases and J gave up 2 bases, with 11 bases separating them. The CDR3, as DNA: TGTGCCAGCAGGGGCCCAGGGACCTACGAGCAGTACTTC. Its protein product is CASRGPGTYEQYF.

The chain uses TRBV9 and TRBJ1-1; D perhaps matches TRBD1 (6 bases). V lost 4 bases and J lost 11, with 24 bases in between. There are 15 residues in the CDR3. In germline, CDR1 is SGDLS, CDR2 YYNGEE. The CDR3 region has the DNA TGTGCCAGCAGCTCCGGTCAAGACACATCAAGGGGGGCTTTCTTT. Amino acid sequence: CASSSGQDTSRGAFF.

This clonotype has a handful of counts. The chain joins TRBV10-2 to TRBJ2-1; 9 nucleotides match TRBD2. The length of the CDR3 is 16 residues. CDR1 WSHSY and CDR2 SAAADI come from the germline V gene. V lost 8 bases and J lost 4; bases outside the gene matches: 12. The CDR3: CASSPSGTSRYNEQFF. CDR3 in DNA: TGCGCCAGCTCCCCGTCCGGGACTAGCAGATACAATGAGCAGTTCTTC.

The rearrangement uses TRBV10-2 and TRBJ1-1; tentatively, D is TRBD1 (6 bases). The germline V gene encodes CDR1 WSHSY and CDR2 SAAADI. The CDR3 is made up of 16 amino acids. Trimming took off 3 bases at V and 1 base at J, with 15 bases between the two ends. The CDR3 spells CASSDPPRDKNTEAFF. The CDR3, as DNA: TGCGCCAGCAGTGATCCCCCCCGGGACAAGAACACTGAAGCTTTCTTT.